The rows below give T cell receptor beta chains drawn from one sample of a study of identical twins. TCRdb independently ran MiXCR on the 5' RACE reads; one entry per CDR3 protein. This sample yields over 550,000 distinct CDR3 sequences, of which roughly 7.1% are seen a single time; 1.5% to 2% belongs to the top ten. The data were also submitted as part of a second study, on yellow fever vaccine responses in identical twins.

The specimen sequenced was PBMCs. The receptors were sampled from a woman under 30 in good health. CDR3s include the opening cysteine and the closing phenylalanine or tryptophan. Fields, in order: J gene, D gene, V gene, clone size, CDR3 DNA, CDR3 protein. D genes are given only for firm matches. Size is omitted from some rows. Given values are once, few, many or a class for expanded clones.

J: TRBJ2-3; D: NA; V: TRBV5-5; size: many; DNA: TGTGCCAGCAGCTTAACGATAGCCGCAGATACGCAGTATTTT; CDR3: CASSLTIAADTQYF
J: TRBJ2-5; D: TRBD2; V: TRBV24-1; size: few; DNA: TGTGCCACCAGTGATTTTTCGGGGGGAGAAGAGACCCAGTACTTC; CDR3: CATSDFSGGEETQYF
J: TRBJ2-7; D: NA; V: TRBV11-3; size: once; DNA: TGTGCCAGCAGCTTTAGCGGAGTAAAGTCCTACGAGCAGTACTTC; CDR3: CASSFSGVKSYEQYF
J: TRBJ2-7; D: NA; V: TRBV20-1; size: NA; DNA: TGCAGTGCTAGATCCGCAGAAGATCACTACGAGCAGTACTTC; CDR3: CSARSAEDHYEQYF
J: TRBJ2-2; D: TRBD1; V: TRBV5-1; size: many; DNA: TGCGCCAGCAGCTTGGTAGGGACAGTGAACACCGGGGAGCTGTTTTTT; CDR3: CASSLVGTVNTGELFF
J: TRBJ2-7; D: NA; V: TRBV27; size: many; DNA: TGTGCCAGCAGTTTAGGGGGGATGCCTTCCTACGAGCAGTACTTC; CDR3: CASSLGGMPSYEQYF
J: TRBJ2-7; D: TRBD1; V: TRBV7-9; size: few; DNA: TGTGCCAGCAGCTTAGCGTACAGGGGGCTTTACGAGCAGTACTTC; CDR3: CASSLAYRGLYEQYF
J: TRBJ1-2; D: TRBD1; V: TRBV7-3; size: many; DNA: TGTGCCAGCAGCCCCGGGACAGGGACTAACTATGGCTACACCTTC; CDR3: CASSPGTGTNYGYTF
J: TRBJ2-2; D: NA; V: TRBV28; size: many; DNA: TGTGCCAGCAGTTTAGCGGGGAACACCGGGGAGCTGTTTTTT; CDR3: CASSLAGNTGELFF
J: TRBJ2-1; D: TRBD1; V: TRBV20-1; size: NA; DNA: TGCAGTGCTATTCTCCGGGACAGGCTGGATGAGCAGTTCTTC; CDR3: CSAILRDRLDEQFF
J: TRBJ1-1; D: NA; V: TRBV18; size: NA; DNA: TGTGCCAGCTCACCGACGGTGAACATGAACACTGAAGCTTTCTTT; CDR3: CASSPTVNMNTEAFF
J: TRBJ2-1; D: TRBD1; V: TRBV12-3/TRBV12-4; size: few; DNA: TGTGCCAGCAGCCGGACAGGGACCTCCTACAATGAGCAGTTCTTC; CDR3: CASSRTGTSYNEQFF
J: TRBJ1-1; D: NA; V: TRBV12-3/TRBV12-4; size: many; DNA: TGTGCCAGCAGTTCCAGGGGTTCGGGCACTGAAGCTTTCTTT; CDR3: CASSSRGSGTEAFF
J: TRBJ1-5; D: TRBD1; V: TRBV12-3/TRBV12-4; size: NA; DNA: TGTGCCAGCAGTCGACAGGGGGCGGTGAGCAATCAGCCCCAGCATTTT; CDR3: CASSRQGAVSNQPQHF
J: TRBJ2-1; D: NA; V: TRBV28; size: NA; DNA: TGTGCCAGCAGTTTGAGTAAGGGATGGAATGAGCAGTTCTTC; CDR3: CASSLSKGWNEQFF
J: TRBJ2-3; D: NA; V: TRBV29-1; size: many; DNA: TGCAGCGTTGAAGATCTACGGGAGACAGATACGCAGTATTTT; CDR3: CSVEDLRETDTQYF
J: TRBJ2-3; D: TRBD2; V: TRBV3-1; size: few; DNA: TGTGCCAGCAGGAAGACTAGCGCACCCACAGATACGCAGTATTTT; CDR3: CASRKTSAPTDTQYF
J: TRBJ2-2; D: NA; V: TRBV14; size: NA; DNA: TGTGCCAGCAGCCAAATAGGGGGGAACACCGGGGAGCTGTTTTTT; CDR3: CASSQIGGNTGELFF
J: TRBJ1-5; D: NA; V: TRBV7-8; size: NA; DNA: TGTGCCAGCAGCTCCCAAGGGGGAACTCAGCCCCAGCATTTT; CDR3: CASSSQGGTQPQHF
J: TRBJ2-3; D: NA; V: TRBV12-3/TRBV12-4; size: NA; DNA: TGTGCCAGCAGTCAGACAAGTACCCCAGATACGCAGTATTTT; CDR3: CASSQTSTPDTQYF
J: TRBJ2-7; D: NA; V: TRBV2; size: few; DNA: TGTGCCAGCAACCAGGGGACTTATGCCGAGCAGTACTTC; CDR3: CASNQGTYAEQYF
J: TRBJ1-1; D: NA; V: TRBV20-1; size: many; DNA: TGCAGTGCTAGCCCGCAGAGGGACACTGAAGCTTTCTTT; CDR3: CSASPQRDTEAFF
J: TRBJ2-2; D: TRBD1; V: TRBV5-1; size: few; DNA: TGCGCCAGCAGCACCCAACAGGGGACCGGGGAGCTGTTTTTT; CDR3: CASSTQQGTGELFF
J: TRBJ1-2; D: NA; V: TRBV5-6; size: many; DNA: TGTGCCAGCAGCGGCGGGACATCTAGTGGCTACACCTTC; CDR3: CASSGGTSSGYTF
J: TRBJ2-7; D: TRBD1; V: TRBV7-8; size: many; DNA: TGTGCCAGCAGCTTAGTTCCGGGACAGGGGGCATACGAGCAGTACTTC; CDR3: CASSLVPGQGAYEQYF
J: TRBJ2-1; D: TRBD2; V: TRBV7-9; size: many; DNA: TGTGCCAGCAGCTATGGCGGGAGGCGAAGTGAGCAGTTCTTC; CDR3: CASSYGGRRSEQFF
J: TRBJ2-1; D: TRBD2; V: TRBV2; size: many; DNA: TGTGCCAGTAACCTAGCGGAGACCTACAATGAGCAGTTCTTC; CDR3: CASNLAETYNEQFF
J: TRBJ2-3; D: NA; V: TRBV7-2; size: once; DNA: TGTGCCAGCAGCGCGGACGGGATTTGGGGTACGCAGTATTTT; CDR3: CASSADGIWGTQYF
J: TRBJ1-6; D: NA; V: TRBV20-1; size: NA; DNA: TGCAGTGCTAGAGGGACAGTAGATTCACCCCTCCACTTT; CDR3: CSARGTVDSPLHF
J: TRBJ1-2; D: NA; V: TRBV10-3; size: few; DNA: TGTGCCATCAGTTCATCGGCCCTCCTCGGGTCCTATGGCTACACCTTC; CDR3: CAISSSALLGSYGYTF
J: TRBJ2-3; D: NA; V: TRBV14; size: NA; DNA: TGTGCCAGCAGCCAGTTCCGAGATACGCAGTATTTT; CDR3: CASSQFRDTQYF
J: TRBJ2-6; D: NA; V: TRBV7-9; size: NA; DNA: TGTGCCAGCTTAAGCTCTGGGGCCAACGTCCTGACTTTC; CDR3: CASLSSGANVLTF
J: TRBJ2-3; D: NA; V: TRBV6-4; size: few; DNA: TGTGCCAGCAGTGCCCAAGCCTTCGCCGGGACTGCTTCAGATACGCAGTATTTT; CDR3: CASSAQAFAGTASDTQYF
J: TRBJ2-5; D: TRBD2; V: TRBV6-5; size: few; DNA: TGTGCCAGCAGTTACTCGTTTTTAGCGGGAGTAAAGACCCAGTACTTC; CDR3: CASSYSFLAGVKTQYF
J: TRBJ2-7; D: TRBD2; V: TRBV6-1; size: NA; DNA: TGTGCCAGCAGCACCATAGCGGGCTACTACGAGCAGTACTTC; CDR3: CASSTIAGYYEQYF
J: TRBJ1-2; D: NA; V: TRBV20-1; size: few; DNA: TGCAGTGCCTCCCAGGGGAACTATGGCTACACCTTC; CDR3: CSASQGNYGYTF
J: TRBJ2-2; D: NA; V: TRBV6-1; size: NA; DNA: TGTGCCAGCAGTCCCTTGACAGCTTTGGGGGAGCTGTTTTTT; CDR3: CASSPLTALGELFF
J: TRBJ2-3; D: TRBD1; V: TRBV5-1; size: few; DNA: TGCGCCAGCAGCTTAACCCTCGGGACAGTCACAGATACGCAGTATTTT; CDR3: CASSLTLGTVTDTQYF
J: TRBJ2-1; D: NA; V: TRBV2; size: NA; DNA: TGTGCCAGCAGTGAAAGGTGGGGGAATGAGCAGCTCTTC; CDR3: CASSERWGNEQLF
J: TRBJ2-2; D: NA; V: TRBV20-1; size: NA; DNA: TGCAGTGTTCAGCCCGGGGAGCTGTTTTTT; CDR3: CSVQPGELFF
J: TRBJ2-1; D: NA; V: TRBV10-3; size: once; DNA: TGTGCCATCGCGCCCCGGGGCATGGTCGGGGATGAGCAGTTCTTC; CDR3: CAIAPRGMVGDEQFF
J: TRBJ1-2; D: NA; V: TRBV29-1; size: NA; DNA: TGCAGCGTAGTTGACCCCACTAACTATGGCTACACCTTC; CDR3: CSVVDPTNYGYTF
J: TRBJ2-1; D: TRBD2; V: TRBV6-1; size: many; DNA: TGTGCCAGCAGTCAAGGGACTAGCGGGAGAAACTGGCTCTACAATGAGCAGTTCTTC; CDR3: CASSQGTSGRNWLYNEQFF
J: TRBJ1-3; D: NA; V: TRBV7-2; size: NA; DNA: TGTGCCAACCATGCGGGGTCTGGAAACACCATATATTTT; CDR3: CANHAGSGNTIYF
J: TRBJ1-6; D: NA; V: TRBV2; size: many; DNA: TGTGCCAGCAGTGAAAACCCCCCGTCACCCCTCCACTTT; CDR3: CASSENPPSPLHF
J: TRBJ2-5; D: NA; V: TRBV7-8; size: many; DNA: TGTGCCAGCAGCTTAAGTTGGGGACCGGAGACCCAGTACTTC; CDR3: CASSLSWGPETQYF